This note documents a single T cell receptor (beta chain) sequence. Its specificity is unknown. The germline gene is not matched at one end of the junction; a read error may be the cause. Patients had received no treatment of any kind before thyroid surgery. This sample was taken from a study of metastatic and nonmetastatic thyroid tumors. Study-wide context: Both malignant and benign thyroid patients supplied peripheral blood and tumor or nodule tissue samples, across which the repertoires of these patients were then compared. Findings and caveats of the study: In blood and tumor, TCR beta diversity was reportedly significantly higher in malignant thyroid tumors than in benign nodules.

How the authors handled the data: The study built a papillary thyroid cancer distant-metastasis classifier from CDR3 differences across clinicopathological groups. TCRdb re-analyzed the PCR reads through MiXCR. In this record, the V and J calls reflect TCRdb's handling and not the investigators' own analysis. The data contain roughly 40,000 clones, about a sixth of them singletons. The CDR3 contains 13 residues. CDR1 and CDR2 (germline): SGHNT, YYREEE (reference sequence). The rearrangement joins TRBV5-4 to TRBJ2-1, with 9 bases aligning to TRBD2. Specimen: blood. The sequence was obtained from a male donor with papillary thyroid cancer or a benign thyroid nodule (not recorded which). Some clones in this sample may be carry-over from other donors' samples. The CDR3: CSSILAGTSIEFF. The CDR3 region has the DNA TGTTCCAGCATCTTGGCCGGGACTAGCATCGAGTTCTTC.